A selection of T cell receptor beta chains follows, all from one sample in a study of shared clonotypes between healthy human individuals. The data were produced by immunoSEQ multiplex PCR, yet TCRdb's version contains in-frame clones alone and is incomplete. The table shows 450,000 to 550,000 clones, with approximately 85% occurring only once. What was sequenced was PBMCs. These receptors came from a woman aged 40 to 50 in good health. Some clones in this sample may be carry-over from other donors' samples. Each CDR3 is given with its conserved first and last residue. The order of the fields is clone size, V gene, J gene, D gene, CDR3 protein, CDR3 DNA. A D gene is named only where the DNA matches it firmly. Rows may omit the clone size; those that give it use once, few, many or a size class.

>.|TRBV5-1|TRBJ2-7|.
CASSLGDGPPGGEQYF
TGCGCCAGCAGCTTGGGCGACGGTCCTCCTGGCGGCGAGCAGTACTTC
>.|TRBV4-1|TRBJ1-2|.
CASSQDPGKPGANYGYTF
TGCGCCAGCAGCCAAGATCCAGGGAAGCCGGGCGCTAACTATGGCTACACCTTC
>.|TRBV20-1|TRBJ2-1|.
CSAGGVNEQFF
TGCAGTGCTGGGGGAGTTAATGAGCAATTCTTC
>once|TRBV4-2|TRBJ2-3|.
CASSQGRSAADTQYF
TGTGCCAGCAGCCAAGGAAGGTCTGCGGCAGATACGCAGTATTTT
>.|TRBV7-3|TRBJ2-3|TRBD2
CASSASGSIADTQYF
TGTGCCAGCAGCGCTAGCGGGAGTATTGCAGATACGCAGTATTTT
>many|TRBV30|TRBJ2-7|TRBD2
CAWRPWREGREQYF
TGTGCCTGGAGGCCCTGGCGGGAGGGCCGCGAGCAGTACTTC
>.|TRBV15|TRBJ2-1|.
CATSRDRYEQFF
TGTGCCACCAGCAGAGATCGATATGAGCAGTTCTTC
>.|TRBV7-7|TRBJ1-1|.
CAHVGELNTEAFF
TGTGCCCACGTAGGAGAATTGAACACTGAAGCTTTCTTT
>many|TRBV7-9|TRBJ1-1|.
CASSLALGNTEAFF
TGTGCCAGCAGCTTAGCCCTCGGAAACACTGAAGCTTTCTTT
>.|TRBV28|TRBJ2-3|.
CASSSTGHTDTQYF
TGTGCCAGCAGTTCTACAGGCCACACAGATACGCAGTATTTT
>once|TRBV28|TRBJ1-5|.
CASRLSTGGSNQPQHF
TGTGCCAGCAGACTTTCGACAGGCGGTAGCAATCAGCCCCAGCATTTT
>.|TRBV27|TRBJ1-1|.
CASSLESGARTEAFF
TGTGCCAGCAGTTTAGAGTCAGGGGCACGGACTGAAGCTTTCTTT
>few|TRBV28|TRBJ2-2|.
CASVGSVDPGELFF
TGTGCCAGCGTTGGCTCCGTTGATCCCGGGGAGCTGTTTTTT
>.|TRBV28|TRBJ1-3|.
CASRVAGRAGNTIYF
TGTGCCAGCAGAGTAGCGGGCCGCGCTGGAAACACCATATATTTT
>.|TRBV9|TRBJ2-1|TRBD1
CASSADRGPYNEQFF
TGTGCCAGCAGCGCCGACAGGGGGCCCTACAATGAGCAGTTCTTC
>.|TRBV10-3|TRBJ2-3|TRBD2
CAIYSGYSTDTQYF
TGTGCCATTTATAGCGGGTATAGCACAGATACGCAGTATTTT
>once|TRBV30|TRBJ2-3|TRBD1
CAWNPGTGGHDTQYF
TGTGCCTGGAACCCCGGGACAGGGGGCCATGATACGCAGTATTTT
>.|TRBV30|TRBJ2-4|.
CAWTRAAKNIQYF
TGTGCCTGGACAAGGGCGGCCAAAAACATTCAGTACTTC
>.|TRBV19|TRBJ2-5|TRBD2
CASITRDYIQETQYF
TGTGCCAGTATAACCCGGGACTACATTCAAGAGACCCAGTACTTC
>few|TRBV6-6|TRBJ2-3|TRBD1
CASCYRGATPSDTQYF
TGTGCCAGCTGTTACAGGGGGGCAACGCCCTCAGATACGCAGTATTTT
>.|TRBV10-3|TRBJ2-7|.
CAISGTDSYEQYF
TGTGCCATCAGCGGGACGGACTCCTACGAGCAGTACTTC
>.|TRBV30|TRBJ2-7|TRBD2
CAWSGLAGYEQYF
TGTGCCTGGAGTGGATTAGCGGGGTACGAGCAGTACTTC
>.|TRBV7-9|TRBJ1-2|.
CASSFNGYGYTF
TGTGCCAGCAGCTTCAATGGTTATGGCTACACCTTC
>.|TRBV28|TRBJ2-3|TRBD2
CASSLVRLARGADTQYF
TGTGCCAGCAGTTTAGTCAGACTAGCGCGGGGTGCAGATACGCAGTATTTT
>.|TRBV7-3|TRBJ2-5|.
CASSTHLGGWETQYF
TGTGCCAGCAGCACCCACCTGGGCGGGTGGGAGACCCAGTACTTC
>.|TRBV19|TRBJ2-2|.
CASKGLAVGELFF
TGTGCCAGTAAGGGGCTAGCCGTCGGGGAGCTGTTTTTT
>.|TRBV11-2|TRBJ2-3|.
CASSIRAITDTQYF
TGTGCCAGCAGCATCCGGGCAATCACAGATACGCAGTATTTT
>.|TRBV2|TRBJ2-7|.
CASSEAVGTEQYF
TGTGCCAGCAGTGAAGCGGTGGGGACGGAGCAGTACTTC
>.|TRBV11-3|TRBJ2-1|TRBD2
CASSTRTSGSGGQFF
TGTGCCAGCAGTACGCGGACTAGCGGGAGCGGTGGGCAGTTCTTC
>few|TRBV28|TRBJ1-5|.
CASSPLDGNQPQHF
TGTGCCAGCAGCCCCTTAGACGGCAATCAGCCCCAGCATTTT
>.|TRBV5-1|TRBJ2-7|TRBD1
CASSTGQGIDEQYF
TGCGCCAGCAGCACGGGACAGGGTATCGACGAGCAGTACTTC
>.|TRBV2|TRBJ1-5|.
CASSTGINQPQHF
TGTGCCAGCAGCACAGGGATAAATCAGCCCCAGCATTTT
>.|TRBV28|TRBJ2-3|.
CASSFSLAASTDTQYF
TGTGCCAGCAGTTTTAGCCTAGCAGCTAGCACAGATACGCAGTATTTT
>.|TRBV28|TRBJ2-1|TRBD1
CACSIDRGVQQFF
TGTGCCTGTAGCATAGACAGGGGGGTCCAGCAGTTCTTC
>.|TRBV19|TRBJ1-1|TRBD1
CASHGTGLKAFF
TGTGCCAGCCACGGGACAGGATTAAAAGCTTTCTTT
>.|TRBV30|TRBJ2-5|.
CAWSVPFSAGQETQYF
TGTGCCTGGAGTGTCCCTTTTTCCGCGGGCCAAGAGACCCAGTACTTC
>.|TRBV5-1|TRBJ2-1|.
CASSNLQGLGLIDEQFF
TGCGCCAGCAGCAACCTACAGGGACTCGGGCTAATAGATGAGCAGTTCTTC
>.|TRBV14|TRBJ1-2|.
CASSPGNYGYTF
TGTGCCAGCAGCCCGGGAAACTATGGCTACACCTTC
>.|TRBV2|TRBJ1-4|.
CASSQQAATNEKLFF
TGTGCCAGCAGCCAACAGGCTGCAACTAATGAAAAACTGTTTTTT
>.|TRBV9|TRBJ2-1|TRBD2
CASSVGFSGKAYNEQFF
TGTGCCAGCAGCGTAGGTTTTAGCGGGAAAGCCTACAATGAGCAGTTCTTC
>.|TRBV11-2|TRBJ2-7|TRBD1
CASSLGDRGNYEQYF
TGTGCCAGCAGCTTAGGGGACAGGGGTAATTACGAGCAGTACTTC
>.|TRBV19|TRBJ2-5|.
CASHPIGGATHQETQYF
TGTGCCAGTCACCCAATCGGGGGCGCTACCCACCAAGAGACCCAGTACTTC